This TCR beta chain was captured by sequencing in a study of T cells in Graves' hyperthyroidism and ophthalmopathy. Study results and caveats: Blood also contained most expanded thyroid clonotypes above 0.001.

Researchers took RNA transcripts and amplified the TCR beta CDR3 regions from them. RT-PCR in the first round (using the HTBI primer set) targeted the TCR CDR3. TCRdb called the multiplex PCR reads again in MiXCR, with one record for every CDR3 protein. The sample holds over 700,000 distinct CDR3 sequences, roughly 32% seen once. Calling Graves' hyperthyroidism stable meant ophthalmopathy did not progress within 18 months. Every diagnosis used clinical symptoms, serum thyroxine and TRAb, thyroid ultrasound and orbital computed tomography. Of note for this clonotype: Its matching antigen is unknown.

The clonotype comes from a woman aged 40-49 years with Graves' hyperthyroidism. Sequencing was done on a sample of blood.

The CDR3 sequence is CASSQDGRYGYTF. CDR3 coding DNA: TGTGCCAGCAGCCAAGATGGCCGCTATGGCTACACCTTC. V usage is TRBV12-3 or TRBV12-4 and J usage is TRBJ1-2; no clear D. With 6 bases removed from V and 4 bases from J, the gap between germline ends came to 12 bases. The CDR3 sequence is 13 residues long.